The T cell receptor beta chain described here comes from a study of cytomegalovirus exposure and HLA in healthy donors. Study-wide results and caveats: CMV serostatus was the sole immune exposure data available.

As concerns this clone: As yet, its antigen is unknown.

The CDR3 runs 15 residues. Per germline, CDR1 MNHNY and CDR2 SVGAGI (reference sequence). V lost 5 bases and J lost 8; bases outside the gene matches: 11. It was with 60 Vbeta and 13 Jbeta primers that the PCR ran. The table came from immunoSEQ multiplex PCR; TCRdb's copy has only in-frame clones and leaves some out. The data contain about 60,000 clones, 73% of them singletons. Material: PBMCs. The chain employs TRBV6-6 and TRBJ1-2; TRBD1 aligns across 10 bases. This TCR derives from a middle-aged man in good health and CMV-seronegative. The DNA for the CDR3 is TGTGCCAGCAGTACACGAGGGACAGGGGATTCAGGCTACACCTTC. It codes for CASSTRGTGDSGYTF.